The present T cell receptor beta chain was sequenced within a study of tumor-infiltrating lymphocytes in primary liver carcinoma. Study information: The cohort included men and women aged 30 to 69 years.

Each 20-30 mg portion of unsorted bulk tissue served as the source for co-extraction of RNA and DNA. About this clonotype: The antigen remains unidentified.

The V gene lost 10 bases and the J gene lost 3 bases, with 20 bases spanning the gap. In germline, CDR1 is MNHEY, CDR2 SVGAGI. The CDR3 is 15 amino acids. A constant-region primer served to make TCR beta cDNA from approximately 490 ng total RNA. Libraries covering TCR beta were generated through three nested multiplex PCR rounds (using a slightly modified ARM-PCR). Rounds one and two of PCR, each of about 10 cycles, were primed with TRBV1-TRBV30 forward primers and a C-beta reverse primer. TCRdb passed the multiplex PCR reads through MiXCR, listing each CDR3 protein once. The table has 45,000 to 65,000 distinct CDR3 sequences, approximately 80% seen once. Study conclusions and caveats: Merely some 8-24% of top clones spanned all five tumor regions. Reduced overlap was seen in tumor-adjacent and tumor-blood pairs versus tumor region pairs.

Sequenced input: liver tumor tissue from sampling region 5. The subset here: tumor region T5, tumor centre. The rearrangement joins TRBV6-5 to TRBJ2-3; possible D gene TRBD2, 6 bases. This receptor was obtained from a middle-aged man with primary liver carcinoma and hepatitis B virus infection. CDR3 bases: TGTGCCAACAACCCAGGACTATCGGTAACAGATACGCAGTATTTT. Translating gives CANNPGLSVTDTQYF.